This TCR beta chain was recorded in a study of brain T cells in children with intractable seizures. General observations from the study: HCMV serostatus was not known, and viral specificity came from CDR3 similarity only. Absence of clones before surgery may stem from lower sequencing depth.

As for this clone: Its specificity is not known.

Produced via immunoSEQ multiplex PCR; TCRdb's table is partial and in-frame only. The repertoire holds 62,000 or so clones, around 96% seen once, with 0.38% in the top ten. Before surgery, patients took at least one anti-epileptic drug. The origin of this receptor is a boy younger than two with focal cortical dysplasia and intractable seizures. The material was peripheral blood, obtained at surgery.

CDR3 coding DNA: TGTGCCACCAGCAGGGGTTTCACTGAAGCTTTCTTT. Protein: CATSRGFTEAFF. This chain connects TRBV15 to TRBJ1-1; D is ambiguous. The V gene's germline CDR1 is LNHNV and CDR2 YYDKDF (reference sequence). V was trimmed by 3 bases and J by 4 bases, leaving 6 bases between them. The CDR3 has 12 amino acids.